These 10 T cell receptor beta chains were sequenced from one sample in a study of glioma-infiltrating T cells. Amplification of TCR alpha and beta CDR3 regions from RNA used iRepertoire nested multiplex PCR. TCRdb used MiXCR to reprocess the multiplex PCR reads, holding one entry per CDR3 protein. The top ten hold 15% of the sample, which has approximately 120,000 distinct CDR3 sequences, roughly 23% seen once. Material: glioma tissue, nonneoplastic brain tissue, or PBMCs (not recorded which). All receptors derive from a human donor with low-grade glioma or glioblastoma, undergoing nonglioma brain surgery, or in good health (not recorded which).

The chain recombines TRBV12-3 or TRBV12-4 with TRBJ2-7; 9 bases are a match to TRBD1. This CDR3 has 15 residues. J lost 1 base, V lost 6 bases, and 7 bases had no gene match. The CDR3 reads CASSPRTGVSYEQYF. DNA for the CDR3: TGTGCCAGCAGCCCTAGGACAGGGGTATCCTACGAGCAGTACTTC.

The chain has TRBV5-1 and TRBJ2-7, with 7 bases fitting TRBD2. The CDR3 sequence is 15 residues long. The ends lost 3 bases at V and 3 bases at J; junction bases unmatched: 9. From germline, CDR1 is SGHRS and CDR2 YFSETQ. The CDR3 DNA reads as TGCGCCAGCAGCTCAGGGAGGACTAGTAGCTACGAGCAGTACTTC. This codes for CASSSGRTSSYEQYF.

The sample holds a few counts of this clonotype. The genes are TRBV5-1 and TRBJ2-7, with D maybe TRBD1 (6 bases). Germline CDR1 SGHRS, CDR2 YFSETQ. Trimming pared 0 bases from V and 6 bases from J, leaving 13 bases between. CDR3 length: 14 amino acids. The CDR3 here is CASSLAGQGREQYF. The CDR3, as DNA: TGCGCCAGCAGCTTGGCCGGGCAGGGGCGCGAGCAGTACTTC.

Note on this clonotype: This may come from a read error, since a much larger clone is one base off. This sequence joins TRBV20-1 and TRBJ2-5, with 10 bases fitting TRBD1. This CDR3 is 15 amino acids long. V dropped 4 bases and J dropped 1; count of bases not matched to a gene: 6. CDR1 DFQATT and CDR2 SNEGSKA come from the germline V gene (reference sequence). This CDR3 is CSAIGTGDVQETQYF. In nucleotides, the CDR3 is TGCAGTGCTATAGGGACAGGGGACGTCCAAGAGACCCAGTACTTC.

This clonotype was seen more than once but under ten times. V usage is TRBV12-3 or TRBV12-4 and J usage is TRBJ2-7; no reliable D call. V was shortened by 7 bases and J by 3 bases, with 13 bases between the two germline ends. This CDR3 contains 13 residues. CDR3 coding DNA: TGTGCCAGCACCCTTGGACGTAACTACGAGCAGTACTTC. Amino acids: CASTLGRNYEQYF.

This clonotype was found a few times. The genes are TRBV7-9 and TRBJ1-1, with D hard to call. The ends were cut back, 2 bases at V and 3 bases at J, with 4 bases in the middle. CDR1 SEHNR and CDR2 FQNEAQ come from the germline V gene (reference sequence). This CDR3 is 12 amino acids long. Here the CDR3 reads CASSLLDTEAFF. As DNA, the CDR3 is TGTGCCAGCAGCTTACTCGACACTGAAGCTTTCTTT.

This clonotype was counted ten times or more. The chain employs TRBV27 and TRBJ1-5; D remains unclear. Trimming took 2 bases from V and 2 from J, leaving 10 bases between them. The CDR3 contains 15 residues. Germline CDR1 and CDR2: MNHEY and SMNVEV (reference sequence). The CDR3 loop reads CASSLDQGGNQPQHF. The DNA of the CDR3 is TGTGCCAGCAGTTTAGATCAAGGCGGCAATCAGCCCCAGCATTTT.

This clonotype was found many times. This chain uses TRBV6-1 with TRBJ2-2; no definite D call. With 4 bases removed from V and 8 bases from J, the gap between germline ends came to 8 bases. Germline assignment: CDR1 MNHNS and CDR2 SASEGT. This CDR3 contains 12 residues. The CDR3 DNA reads TGTGCCAGCAGTGTACCCTTGGGGGAGCTGTTTTTT. Its protein is CASSVPLGELFF.

On this clonotype itself: A much larger clone lies one base from this, so it may be a read error. This sequence joins TRBV18 and TRBJ1-1; tentatively, D is TRBD1 (5 bases). V gave up 3 bases and J gave up 0 bases, with 11 bases separating them. The CDR3 length is 15 residues. Germline V CDR1 and CDR2: KGHSH, LQKENI. CDR3 sequence: CASSPFQGMNTEAFF. CDR3 DNA: TGTGCCAGCTCACCCTTTCAGGGCATGAACACTGAAGCTTTCTTT. Using reference TRBV18 and TRBJ1-1 for the parts outside the CDR3, the full variable domain is NAGVMQNPRHLVRRRGQEARLRCSPMKGHSHVYWYRQLPEEGLKFMVYLQKENIIDESGMPKERFSAEFPKEGPSILRIQQVVRGDSAAYFCASSPFQGMNTEAFFGQGTRLTVV.

About this clonotype: No conserved phenylalanine or tryptophan is present at the end of the CDR3, so a read error is the likely explanation. Because the CDR3's place on the DNA is in doubt, the DNA is left out and the CDR3 is given as listed by TCRdb. The rearrangement uses TRBV19 and TRBJ1-2. Germline values: CDR1 LNHDA, CDR2 SQIVND (reference sequence). The CDR3 spans 15 residues, counting both ends. CDR3 amino acids: CASSILATTNYGYTL.